Listed below are T cell receptor beta chains from one sample, sequenced in a study of blood T cell repertoires in COVID-19. The assay was immunoSEQ multiplex PCR, and TCRdb's table has in-frame clones only and misses some. The sample carries approximately 58,000 clones, over 75% recorded once. Sequencing input: peripheral blood. These receptors were obtained from a woman older than 75 with active COVID-19. Both conserved end residues are part of each CDR3. Fields, in order: CDR3 DNA, CDR3 protein, V gene, clone size, D gene, J gene. D genes are given only for firm matches. The size field is filled for only some rows; it gives once, few, many or a size class.

TGTGCCAGCAGCGGAACGAGGAGCTCCTACGAGCAGTACTTC,CASSGTRSSYEQYF,TRBV3-1/TRBV3-2,NA,NA,TRBJ2-7
TGTGCCAGCAGTGAGCGGGGCGGGCTCTACAATGAGCAGTTCTTC,CASSERGGLYNEQFF,TRBV2,NA,NA,TRBJ2-1
TGTGCCAGCTCACCAAGTACGCAGGGCACCTTGAACACTGAAGCTTTCTTT,CASSPSTQGTLNTEAFF,TRBV18,NA,NA,TRBJ1-1
TGCGCCAGCAGCCTGGCCGCGGCGAGCACAGATACGCAGTATTTT,CASSLAAASTDTQYF,TRBV5-1,NA,NA,TRBJ2-3
TGTGCCAGTAGTATAGAGGGACTAGCGGGAAGCACAGATACGCAGTATTTT,CASSIEGLAGSTDTQYF,TRBV19,NA,TRBD2,TRBJ2-3
TGTGCCAGCAGCCAAGATGTAGCGGGAGCGGAGACCCAGTACTTC,CASSQDVAGAETQYF,TRBV3-1/TRBV3-2,NA,TRBD2,TRBJ2-5
TGTGCCACCAGTGGAGGTTGGGAGGGGCCCCCCGGGGAGCTGTTTTTT,CATSGGWEGPPGELFF,TRBV24-1,NA,TRBD2,TRBJ2-2
TGCGCCAGCAGCCCATCGGGGGGCGCGGGTAACAATGAGCAGTTCTTC,CASSPSGGAGNNEQFF,TRBV4-1,NA,NA,TRBJ2-1
TGCGCCAGCAGCTTACAGGGTTTTGAGGGCTACACCTTC,CASSLQGFEGYTF,TRBV5-1,NA,NA,TRBJ1-2
TGTGCCAGCAGCTTAAATCAGGCGAGCAGCCAAGAGACCCAGTACTTC,CASSLNQASSQETQYF,TRBV7-6,NA,NA,TRBJ2-5
TGTGCCAGCATAGAGACGGGAGATCAAGAGACCCAGTACTTC,CASIETGDQETQYF,TRBV2,NA,NA,TRBJ2-5
TGCGCCAGCAGCCACCCTCAGGGGGCCGGAGATACGCAGTATTTT,CASSHPQGAGDTQYF,TRBV4-1,NA,TRBD1,TRBJ2-3
TGTGCCAGCTCACCATCGGCGGGTCAGCCCCAGCATTTT,CASSPSAGQPQHF,TRBV18,NA,NA,TRBJ1-5
TGTGCCAGCAGCTTGTTTGGTAGAGGCCCCGGGGAGCTGTTTTTT,CASSLFGRGPGELFF,TRBV11-2,NA,NA,TRBJ2-2
TGTGCCAGCACCACCAGGACAAGCAGCACAGATACGCAGTATTTT,CASTTRTSSTDTQYF,TRBV6-5,NA,NA,TRBJ2-3
TGTGCCAGCAGCGTCCGGGACAGCTCCTACGAGCAGTACTTC,CASSVRDSSYEQYF,TRBV5-6,NA,TRBD1,TRBJ2-7
TGTGCCAGCAGTGACTCTGTAACAGGGCGCGCTATGAGCAATCAGCCCCAGCATTTT,CASSDSVTGRAMSNQPQHF,TRBV6-4,NA,NA,TRBJ1-5
TGTGCCAGCAGCCACGGGACAGGGCGAAGCACCGGGGAGCTGTTTTTT,CASSHGTGRSTGELFF,TRBV4-2,few,TRBD1,TRBJ2-2
TGTGCCAGCAGTTCCCTCCGGGACTCCGCGGGCGAGCAGTACTTC,CASSSLRDSAGEQYF,TRBV28,NA,NA,TRBJ2-7
TGTGCCAGCAGCTTGGCCGCGGGGTCGAGGGAGACCCAGTACTTC,CASSLAAGSRETQYF,TRBV5-8,NA,NA,TRBJ2-5
TGTGCCAGCAGCCCAAACAGGGACGCGAACACCGGGGAGCTGTTTTTT,CASSPNRDANTGELFF,TRBV14,NA,NA,TRBJ2-2
TGCAGCGGTAGTTACGGGGGAGGCACAGATACGCAGTATTTT,CSGSYGGGTDTQYF,TRBV29-1,NA,NA,TRBJ2-3
TGTGCCAGCAGTCGGGGGACTGGGAACACTGAAGCTTTCTTT,CASSRGTGNTEAFF,TRBV6-5,NA,NA,TRBJ1-1
TGTGCCAGCAGCTTCCCTCGGACAGACAGAACCTACGAGCAGTACTTC,CASSFPRTDRTYEQYF,TRBV11-2,few,NA,TRBJ2-7
TGTGCCAGCAGTGTAAGTAGGCTAGCGGGGGTCACCGGGGATGAGCAGTTCTTC,CASSVSRLAGVTGDEQFF,TRBV2,NA,TRBD2,TRBJ2-1
TGTGCCAGCAGCATGACAGCTATGAACACTGAAGCTTTCTTT,CASSMTAMNTEAFF,TRBV5-5,NA,NA,TRBJ1-1
TGTGCCAGCAGCAACAACCAGGGGGACGCAACTAATGAAAAACTGTTTTTT,CASSNNQGDATNEKLFF,TRBV3-1/TRBV3-2,large,TRBD1,TRBJ1-4
TGTGCCAGCTCACCCACAACTACCTACAATGAGCAGTTCTTC,CASSPTTTYNEQFF,TRBV18,NA,NA,TRBJ2-1
TGTGCCAGCAGCAGAAGCTCCGGGACAGGGGGGGAAGAGACCCAGTACTTC,CASSRSSGTGGEETQYF,TRBV11-2,NA,TRBD1,TRBJ2-5
TGTGCCACCAGTGGGGTAGTAGGGACTGGGGCAGGAGATGAGCAGTTCTTC,CATSGVVGTGAGDEQFF,TRBV24-1,NA,NA,TRBJ2-1
TGTGCCAGCCTGAGCGGGGGCGTCACCGGGGAGCTGTTTTTT,CASLSGGVTGELFF,TRBV19,NA,TRBD2,TRBJ2-2
TGTGCCAGCAGTTCGAGGGGGGGCGCGGAAGAGACCCAGTACTTC,CASSSRGGAEETQYF,TRBV28,once,NA,TRBJ2-5
TGCGCCAGCAGCTTGGCCCCTAGCGGACTTGGGGATACGCAGTATTTT,CASSLAPSGLGDTQYF,TRBV5-1,NA,TRBD2,TRBJ2-3
TGTGCCACCAGCGGGATGACAGGGACTAACTATGGCTACACCTTC,CATSGMTGTNYGYTF,TRBV24-1,NA,TRBD1,TRBJ1-2
TGCAGCGTGCGGGGGGCAGATACGCAGTATTTT,CSVRGADTQYF,TRBV29-1,NA,TRBD2,TRBJ2-3
TGTGCCAGCCGCACGGGGGATATGATTGAAGCTTTCTTT,CASRTGDMIEAFF,TRBV12-3/TRBV12-4,NA,NA,TRBJ1-1
TGCGCCAGCAGCTACGGACAGGGGGATGAAAAACTGTTTTTT,CASSYGQGDEKLFF,TRBV5-1,NA,TRBD1,TRBJ1-4
TGTGCCAGCAGCAGTTTCGGGACTAGCGGGAGAGGTGAGCAGTTCTTC,CASSSFGTSGRGEQFF,TRBV28,NA,TRBD2,TRBJ2-1
TGTGCCAGCAGTGGTATCGGGAGAGCCGATACGCAGTATTTT,CASSGIGRADTQYF,TRBV2,NA,NA,TRBJ2-3
TGTGCCACCAGTGATTTGAAGGGGCTCCAAGAGACCCAGTACTTC,CATSDLKGLQETQYF,TRBV24-1,once,NA,TRBJ2-5
TGTGCCAGCAGTTACTCGACGGTGCAGGGGCGAGACACCGGGGAGCTGTTTTTT,CASSYSTVQGRDTGELFF,TRBV6-2/TRBV6-3,NA,NA,TRBJ2-2
TGTGCCAGCAGCCTAACTAATCCCTCCTACGAGCAGTACTTC,CASSLTNPSYEQYF,TRBV28,once,NA,TRBJ2-7